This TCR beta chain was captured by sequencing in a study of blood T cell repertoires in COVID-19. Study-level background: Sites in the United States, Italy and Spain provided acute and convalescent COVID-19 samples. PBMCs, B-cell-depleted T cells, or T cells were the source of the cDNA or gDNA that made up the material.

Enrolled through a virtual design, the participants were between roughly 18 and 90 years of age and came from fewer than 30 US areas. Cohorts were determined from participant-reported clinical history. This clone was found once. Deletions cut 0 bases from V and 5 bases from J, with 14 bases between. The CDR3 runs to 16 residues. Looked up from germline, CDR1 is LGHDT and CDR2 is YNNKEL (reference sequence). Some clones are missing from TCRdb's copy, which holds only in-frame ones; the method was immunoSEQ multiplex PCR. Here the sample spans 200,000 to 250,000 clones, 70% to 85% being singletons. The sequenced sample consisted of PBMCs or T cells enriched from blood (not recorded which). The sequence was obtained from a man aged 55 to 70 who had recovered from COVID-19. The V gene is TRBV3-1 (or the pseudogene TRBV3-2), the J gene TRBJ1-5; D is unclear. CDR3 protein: CASSQDPPGFYQPQHF. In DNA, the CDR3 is TGTGCCAGCAGCCAAGATCCCCCGGGGTTTTATCAGCCCCAGCATTTT.